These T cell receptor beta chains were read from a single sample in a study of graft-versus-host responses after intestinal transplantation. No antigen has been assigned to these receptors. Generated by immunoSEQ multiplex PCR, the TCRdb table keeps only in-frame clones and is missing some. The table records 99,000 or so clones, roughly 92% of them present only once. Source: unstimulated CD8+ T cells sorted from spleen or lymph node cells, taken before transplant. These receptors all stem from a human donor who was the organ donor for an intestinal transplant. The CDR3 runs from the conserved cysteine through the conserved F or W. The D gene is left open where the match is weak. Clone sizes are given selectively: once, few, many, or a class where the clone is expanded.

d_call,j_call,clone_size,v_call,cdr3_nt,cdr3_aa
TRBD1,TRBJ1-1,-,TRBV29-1,TGCAGCGTTAAAGGGACAGTGAACACTGAAGCTTTCTTT,CSVKGTVNTEAFF
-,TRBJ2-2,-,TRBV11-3,TGTGCCAGCAGCTCTAGGATGGGTCCCGGGACGAACACCGGGGAGCTGTTTTTT,CASSSRMGPGTNTGELFF
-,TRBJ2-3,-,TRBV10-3,TGTGCCATCAGTGAGTTGGGACACCCATTTTGGTCAGATACGCAGTATTTT,CAISELGHPFWSDTQYF
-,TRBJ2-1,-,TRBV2,TGTGCCAGCAGTGAAGCTTTGCTAGCCACCCTTTCCTACAATGAGCAGTTCTTC,CASSEALLATLSYNEQFF
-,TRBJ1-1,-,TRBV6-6,TGTGCCAGCCTTCCCAGGGGTGGGAACACTGAAGCTTTCTTT,CASLPRGGNTEAFF
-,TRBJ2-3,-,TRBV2,TGTGCCAGCAGTGAAGGGTCAGGGGCAGATACGCAGTATTTT,CASSEGSGADTQYF
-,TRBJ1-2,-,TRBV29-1,TGCAGCGTTGCCGTCCCGGGGAACCATGGCTACACCTTC,CSVAVPGNHGYTF
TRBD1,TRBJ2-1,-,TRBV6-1,TGTGCCAGCAGTAATGGACAGGGGTATGGTGAGCAGTTCTTC,CASSNGQGYGEQFF
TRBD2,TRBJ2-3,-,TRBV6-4,TGTGCCAGCAGTGGGGGAGGACTAGCGGGAGATATGGATACGCAGTATTTT,CASSGGGLAGDMDTQYF
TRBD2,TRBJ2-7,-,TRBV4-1,TGCGCCAGCAATGGGGAGGGACCATACGAGCAGTACTTC,CASNGEGPYEQYF
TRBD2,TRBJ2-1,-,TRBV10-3,TGTGCCACCCTCCCGGGACTAGCGGGAGGGCCGTCCTCCTACAATGAGCAGTTCTTC,CATLPGLAGGPSSYNEQFF
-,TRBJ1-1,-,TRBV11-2,TGTGCCAGCAGCTTATGGGGCTCGGGGGGCACTGAAGCTTTCTTT,CASSLWGSGGTEAFF
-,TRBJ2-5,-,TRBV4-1,TGCGCCAGCAGCCAAGAATTGGCCCTGCCCCGACAAGAGACCCAGTACTTC,CASSQELALPRQETQYF
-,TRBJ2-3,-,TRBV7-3,TGTGCCAGCAGCCCGACTAGAACAGATACGCAGTATTTT,CASSPTRTDTQYF
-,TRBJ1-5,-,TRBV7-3,TGTGCCAGCAGGCTACGATCGGGACACCTTAGCAATCAGCCCCAGCATTTT,CASRLRSGHLSNQPQHF
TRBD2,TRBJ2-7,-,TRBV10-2,TGCGCCAGCGGAGCGGGAGGGCTCTACGAGCAGTACTTC,CASGAGGLYEQYF
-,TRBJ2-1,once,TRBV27,TGTGCCAGCAGTTTATCGGGGGGCAATGAGCAGTTCTTC,CASSLSGGNEQFF
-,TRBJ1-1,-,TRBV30,TGTGCCTCGACAGTTTACATGAACACTGAAGCTTTCTTT,CASTVYMNTEAFF
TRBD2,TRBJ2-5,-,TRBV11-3,TGTGCCAGCAGCTTCCTTAGCGGGAGAAGGGTCGGAGAGACCCAGTACTTC,CASSFLSGRRVGETQYF
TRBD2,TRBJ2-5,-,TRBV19,TGTGCCAGTAGTCCATGGACTAGCGGGAGTGGGACCCAGTACTTC,CASSPWTSGSGTQYF